This TCR beta chain was sequenced in a study of shared clonotypes between healthy human individuals. Study details: The cohort comprised a couple of women and a few men. Their ages spanned 18 to 49 years. Study-wide points: Memory subsets generally showed smaller estimated richness than naive subsets did.

Generated by immunoSEQ multiplex PCR, the TCRdb table keeps only in-frame clones and is missing some. The sample includes around 1.1 million clones, 70% to 80% of them seen just once. Points on this clone: The target antigen is unknown.

The material sequenced was memory CD4+ T cells from PBMCs. The subset: CD45RA-negative fraction. This clonotype was sampled from a man in his late teens or twenties in good health. Some clones in this sample may be carry-over from other donors' samples.

The CDR3 loop is CASSLARGQGAPVEQYF. CDR3 DNA sequence: TGTGCCAGCAGCTTGGCTCGGGGACAGGGGGCGCCGGTAGAGCAGTACTTC. This chain uses TRBV5-4 with TRBJ2-7, with 12 nucleotides matching TRBD1. The ends lost 0 bases at V and 7 bases at J; junction bases unmatched: 11. Germline CDR1 reads SGHNT; CDR2 reads YYREEE (reference sequence). The CDR3 is made up of 17 amino acids.